A single T cell receptor (beta chain) is shown here with its context. What it binds is unknown. These data come from a study of cytomegalovirus exposure and HLA in healthy donors. Whole-study findings and limits: The majority of TCR sequences were rare, yet some public TCRs appeared in many donors.

TCRdb's table, derived via immunoSEQ multiplex PCR, lists solely in-frame clones and lacks some. The table has more than 65,000 clones, 93% seen once; the top ten hold 0.55% to 0.75%. CDR1 is LNHDA, CDR2 SQIVND, per germline (reference sequence). V dropped 5 bases and J dropped 2 bases, with 15 bases sitting between them. The CDR3 is 16 amino acids. The chain is built from TRBV19 and TRBJ1-4, with TRBD1 as a possible D gene (6 bases). This receptor was obtained from a young man in good health and CMV-seronegative. The sequencing input was PBMCs. The CDR3: CASSRTPQGTNEKLFF. As DNA, the CDR3 is TGTGCCAGTAGTCGTACTCCGCAGGGGACTAATGAAAAACTGTTTTTT.